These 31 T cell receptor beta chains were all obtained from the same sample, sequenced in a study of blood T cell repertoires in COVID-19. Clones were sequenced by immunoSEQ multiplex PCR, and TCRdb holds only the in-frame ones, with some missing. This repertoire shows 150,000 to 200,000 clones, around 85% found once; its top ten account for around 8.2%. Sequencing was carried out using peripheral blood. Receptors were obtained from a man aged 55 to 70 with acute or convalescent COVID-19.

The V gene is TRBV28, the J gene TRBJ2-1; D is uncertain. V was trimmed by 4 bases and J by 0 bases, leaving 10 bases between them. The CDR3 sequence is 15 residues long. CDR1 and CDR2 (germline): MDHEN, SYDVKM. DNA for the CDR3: TGTGCCAGCAGTTCCCCCGGCGGCTCCTACAATGAGCAGTTCTTC. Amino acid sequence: CASSSPGGSYNEQFF.

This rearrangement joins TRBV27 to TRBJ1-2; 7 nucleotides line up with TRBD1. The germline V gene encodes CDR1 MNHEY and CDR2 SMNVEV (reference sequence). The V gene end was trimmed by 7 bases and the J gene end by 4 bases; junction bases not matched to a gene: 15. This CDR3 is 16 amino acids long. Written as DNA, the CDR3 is TGTGCCAGCACATCCGACAGGGCCAGCGGGTTCTATGGCTACACCTTC. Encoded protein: CASTSDRASGFYGYTF.

The CDR3 DNA is TGTGCCAGCGGGGGGCAGGGAGGCACCGGGGAGCTGTTTTTT. Its protein is CASGGQGGTGELFF. The chain carries TRBV19 and TRBJ2-2; D might be TRBD2 (7 bases). CDR3 length: 14 amino acids. Trimming removed 9 bases at V and 4 bases at J, with 15 bases between. The V gene's germline CDR1 is LNHDA and CDR2 SQIVND (reference sequence). The full variable domain, its missing parts supplied by reference TRBV19 and TRBJ2-2, is DGGITQSPKYLFRKEGQNVTLSCEQNLNHDAMYWYRQDPGQGLRLIYYSQIVNDFQKGDIAEGYSVSREKKESFPLTVTSAQKNPTAFYLCASGGQGGTGELFFGEGSRLTVL.

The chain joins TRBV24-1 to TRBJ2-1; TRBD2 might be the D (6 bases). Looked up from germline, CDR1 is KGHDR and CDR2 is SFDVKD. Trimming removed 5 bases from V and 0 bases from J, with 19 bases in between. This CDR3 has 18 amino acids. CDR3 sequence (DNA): TGTGCCACCAGTGGGCCCGGGGGAGCGGTTAGCTCCTACAATGAGCAGTTCTTC. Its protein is CATSGPGGAVSSYNEQFF.

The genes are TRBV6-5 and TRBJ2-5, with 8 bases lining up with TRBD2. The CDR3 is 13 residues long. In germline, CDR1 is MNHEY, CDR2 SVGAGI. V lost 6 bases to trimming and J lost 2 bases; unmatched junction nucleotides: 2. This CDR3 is CASSRGGQETQYF. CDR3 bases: TGTGCCAGCAGCCGGGGGGGGCAAGAGACCCAGTACTTC.

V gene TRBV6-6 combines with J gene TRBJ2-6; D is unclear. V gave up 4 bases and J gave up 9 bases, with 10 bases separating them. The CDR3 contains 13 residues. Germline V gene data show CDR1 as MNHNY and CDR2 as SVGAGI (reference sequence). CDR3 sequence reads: CASSSYRGNVLTF. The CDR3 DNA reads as TGTGCCAGCAGTTCCTACCGTGGCAACGTCCTGACTTTC.

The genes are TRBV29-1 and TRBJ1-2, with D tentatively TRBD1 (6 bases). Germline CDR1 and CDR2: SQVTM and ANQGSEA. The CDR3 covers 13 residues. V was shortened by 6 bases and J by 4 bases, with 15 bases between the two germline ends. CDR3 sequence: CSVTQGFLYGYTF. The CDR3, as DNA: TGCAGCGTGACACAGGGTTTTCTCTATGGCTACACCTTC.

The CDR3 protein is CASTLIGTGRSQPQHF. CDR3 nucleotide sequence: TGTGCCAGCACTCTAATAGGGACAGGGAGAAGTCAGCCCCAGCATTTT. The rearrangement links TRBV2 to TRBJ1-5; the match to TRBD1 covers 9 bases. The length of the CDR3 is 16 residues. Germline V lookup: CDR1 SNHLY, CDR2 FYNNEI. The J segment lost 6 bases and the V segment lost 7 bases, leaving 13 bases of the junction unmatched.

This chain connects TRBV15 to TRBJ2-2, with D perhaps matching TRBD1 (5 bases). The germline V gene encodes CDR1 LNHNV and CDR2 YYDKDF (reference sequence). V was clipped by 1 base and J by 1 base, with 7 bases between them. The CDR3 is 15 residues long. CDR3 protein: CATSRGGVNTGELFF. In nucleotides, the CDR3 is TGTGCCACCAGCAGAGGGGGCGTGAACACCGGGGAGCTGTTTTTT.

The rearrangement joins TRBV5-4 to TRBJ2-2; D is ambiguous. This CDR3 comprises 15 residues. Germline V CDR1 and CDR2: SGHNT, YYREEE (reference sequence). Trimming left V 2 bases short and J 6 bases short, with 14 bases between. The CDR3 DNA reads TGTGCCAGCAGCTTTTCAGCGTCGATCGCCGGGGAGCTGTTTTTT. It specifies CASSFSASIAGELFF.

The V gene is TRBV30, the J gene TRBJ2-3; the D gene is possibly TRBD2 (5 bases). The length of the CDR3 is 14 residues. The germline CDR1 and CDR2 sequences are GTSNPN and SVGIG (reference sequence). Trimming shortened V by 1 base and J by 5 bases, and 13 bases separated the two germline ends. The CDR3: CAWSATGRLDTQYF. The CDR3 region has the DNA TGTGCCTGGAGTGCGACGGGAAGGTTAGATACGCAGTATTTT.

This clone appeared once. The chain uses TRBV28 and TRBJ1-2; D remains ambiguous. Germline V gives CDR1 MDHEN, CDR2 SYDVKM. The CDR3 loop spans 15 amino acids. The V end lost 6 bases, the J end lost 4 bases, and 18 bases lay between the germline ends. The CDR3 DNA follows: TGTGCCAGCAGAAACCGGCCCGGACTCTCCTATGGCTACACCTTC. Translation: CASRNRPGLSYGYTF.

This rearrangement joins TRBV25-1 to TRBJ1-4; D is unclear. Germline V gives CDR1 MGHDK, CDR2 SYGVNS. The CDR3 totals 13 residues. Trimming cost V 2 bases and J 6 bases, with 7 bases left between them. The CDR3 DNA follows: TGTGCCAGCAGTGAACAAACACATGAAAAACTGTTTTTT. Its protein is CASSEQTHEKLFF.

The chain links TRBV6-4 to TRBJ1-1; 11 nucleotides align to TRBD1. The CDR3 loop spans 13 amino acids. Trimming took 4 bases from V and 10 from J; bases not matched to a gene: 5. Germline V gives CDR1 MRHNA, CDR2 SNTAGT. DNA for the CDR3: TGTGCCAGCAGTGCCGGACAGGGGGCGCGAGCTTTCTTT. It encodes CASSAGQGARAFF.

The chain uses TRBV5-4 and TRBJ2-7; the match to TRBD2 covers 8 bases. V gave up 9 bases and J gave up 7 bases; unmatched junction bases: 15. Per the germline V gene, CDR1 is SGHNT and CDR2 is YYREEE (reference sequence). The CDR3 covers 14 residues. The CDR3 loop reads CATSSGSFSKEQYF. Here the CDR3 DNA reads TGTGCCACCTCAAGCGGGAGCTTTTCTAAAGAGCAGTACTTC.

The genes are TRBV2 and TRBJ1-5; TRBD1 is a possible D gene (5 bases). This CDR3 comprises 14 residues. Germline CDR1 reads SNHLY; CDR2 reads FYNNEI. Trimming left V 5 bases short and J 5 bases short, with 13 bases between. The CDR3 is CASSRDRGDQPQHF. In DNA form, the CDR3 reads TGTGCCAGCAGTCGTGACAGAGGAGATCAGCCCCAGCATTTT.

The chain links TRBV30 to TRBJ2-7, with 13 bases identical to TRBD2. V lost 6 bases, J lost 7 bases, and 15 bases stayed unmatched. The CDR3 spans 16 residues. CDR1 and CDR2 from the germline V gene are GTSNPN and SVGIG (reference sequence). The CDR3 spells CACPTGTSGIGGEQYF. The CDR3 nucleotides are TGTGCCTGTCCGACCGGGACTAGCGGGATTGGCGGGGAGCAGTACTTC.

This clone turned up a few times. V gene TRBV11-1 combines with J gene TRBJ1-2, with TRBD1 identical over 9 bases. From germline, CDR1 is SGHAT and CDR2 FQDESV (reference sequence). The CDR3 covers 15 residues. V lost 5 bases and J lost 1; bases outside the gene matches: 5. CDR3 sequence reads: CASSPKTGGNYGYTF. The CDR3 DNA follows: TGTGCCAGCAGCCCGAAGACAGGGGGTAACTATGGCTACACCTTC.

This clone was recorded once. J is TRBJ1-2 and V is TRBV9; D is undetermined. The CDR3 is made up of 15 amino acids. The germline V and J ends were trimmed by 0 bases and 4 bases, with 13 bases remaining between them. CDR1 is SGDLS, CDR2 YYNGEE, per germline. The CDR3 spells CASSVGLSEGYGYTF. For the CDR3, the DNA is TGTGCCAGCAGCGTAGGACTATCCGAGGGCTATGGCTACACCTTC.

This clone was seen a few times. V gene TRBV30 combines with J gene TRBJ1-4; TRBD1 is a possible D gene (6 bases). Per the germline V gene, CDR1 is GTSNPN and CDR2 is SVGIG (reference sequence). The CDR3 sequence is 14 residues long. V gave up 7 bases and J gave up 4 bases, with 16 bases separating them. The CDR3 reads CASSGGAVNEKLFF. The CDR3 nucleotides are TGTGCCTCTAGTGGGGGGGCGGTTAATGAAAAACTGTTTTTT.

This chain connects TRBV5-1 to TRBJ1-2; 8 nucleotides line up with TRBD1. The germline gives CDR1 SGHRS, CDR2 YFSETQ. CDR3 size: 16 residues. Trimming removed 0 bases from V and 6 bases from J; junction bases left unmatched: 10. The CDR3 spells CASSLEPGGAWDGYTF. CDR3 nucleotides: TGCGCCAGCAGCTTGGAGCCAGGGGGCGCCTGGGATGGCTACACCTTC.

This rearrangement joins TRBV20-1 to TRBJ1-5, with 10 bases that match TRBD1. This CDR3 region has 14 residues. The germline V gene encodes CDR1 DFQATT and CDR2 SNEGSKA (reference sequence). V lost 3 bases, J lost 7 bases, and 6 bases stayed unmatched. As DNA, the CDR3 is TGCAGTGCTAGTAGACAGGGGGCTCTGCAGCCCCAGCATTTT. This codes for CSASRQGALQPQHF.

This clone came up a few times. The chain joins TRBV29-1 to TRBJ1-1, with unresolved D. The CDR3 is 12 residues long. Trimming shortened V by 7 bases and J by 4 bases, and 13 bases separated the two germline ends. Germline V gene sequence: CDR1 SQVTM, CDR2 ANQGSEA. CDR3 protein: CSAHRGGTEAFF. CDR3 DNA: TGCAGCGCGCACCGGGGAGGCACTGAAGCTTTCTTT.

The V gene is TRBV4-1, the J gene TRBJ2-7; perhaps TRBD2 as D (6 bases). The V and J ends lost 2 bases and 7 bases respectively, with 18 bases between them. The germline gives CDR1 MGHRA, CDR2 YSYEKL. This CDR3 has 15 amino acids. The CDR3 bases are TGCGCCAGCAGCCAACTGCGGGACCCTTCGAGGGAGCAGTACTTC. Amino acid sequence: CASSQLRDPSREQYF.

The CDR3 here is CASSRGRTHYEQYF. CDR3 sequence (DNA): TGCGCCAGCAGCCGCGGGAGGACCCACTACGAGCAGTACTTC. The chain employs TRBV5-1 and TRBJ2-7, with TRBD2 matching over 8 bases. The CDR3 extends over 14 amino acids. V was pared by 4 bases and J by 3 bases, with 6 bases of the junction left unmatched. Germline V gene lookup returns CDR1 SGHRS and CDR2 YFSETQ.

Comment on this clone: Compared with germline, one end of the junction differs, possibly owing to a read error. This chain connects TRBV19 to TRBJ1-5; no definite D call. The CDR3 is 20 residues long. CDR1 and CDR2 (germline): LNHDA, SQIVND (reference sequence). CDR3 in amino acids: CASPISLRLPRSSPNPPQHF. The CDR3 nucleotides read TGTGCCAGCCCGATATCCCTACGACTACCGAGAAGCTCACCCAATCCGCCCCAGCATTTT. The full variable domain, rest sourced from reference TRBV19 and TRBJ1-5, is DGGITQSPKYLFRKEGQNVTLSCEQNLNHDAMYWYRQDPGQGLRLIYYSQIVNDFQKGDIAEGYSVSREKKESFPLTVTSAQKNPTAFYLCASPISLRLPRSSPNPPQHFGDGTRLSIL.

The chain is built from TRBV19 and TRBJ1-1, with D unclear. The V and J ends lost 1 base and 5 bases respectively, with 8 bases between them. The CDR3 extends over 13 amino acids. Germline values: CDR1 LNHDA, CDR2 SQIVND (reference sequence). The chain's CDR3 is CASSIVPETEAFF. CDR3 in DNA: TGTGCCAGTAGTATAGTACCGGAGACTGAAGCTTTCTTT.

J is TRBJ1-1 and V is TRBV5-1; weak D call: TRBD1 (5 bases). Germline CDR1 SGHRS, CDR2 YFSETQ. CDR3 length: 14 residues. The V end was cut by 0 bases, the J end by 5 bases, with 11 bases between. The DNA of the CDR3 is TGCGCCAGCAGCTTGGGGGGCACGGTGACTGAAGCTTTCTTT. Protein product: CASSLGGTVTEAFF.

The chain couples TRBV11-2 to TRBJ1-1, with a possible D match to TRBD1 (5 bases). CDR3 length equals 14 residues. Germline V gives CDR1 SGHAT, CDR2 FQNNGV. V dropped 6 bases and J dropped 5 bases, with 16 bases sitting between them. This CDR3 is CASRPGGSGTEAFF. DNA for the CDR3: TGTGCCAGCAGACCGGGGGGGTCGGGGACTGAAGCTTTCTTT.

DNA for the CDR3: TGTGCCAGCAGTGTGGGGAGGGATTCACCCCTCCACTTT. Translated, it gives CASSVGRDSPLHF. This chain links TRBV2 with TRBJ1-6; no clear D gene. In germline, CDR1 is SNHLY, CDR2 FYNNEI. This CDR3 has 13 residues. Trimming pared 4 bases from V and 8 bases from J, leaving 9 bases between.

The CDR3 nucleotides read TGTGCCAGCAGTTTAGGGGGACAGGGGGCCGGAGGCTACACCTTC. Translated, it gives CASSLGGQGAGGYTF. The chain couples TRBV28 to TRBJ1-2; TRBD1 matches 12 bases. J was trimmed by 8 bases and V by 2 bases; bases with no gene match: 6. The CDR3 runs 15 residues. Germline V lookup: CDR1 MDHEN, CDR2 SYDVKM.